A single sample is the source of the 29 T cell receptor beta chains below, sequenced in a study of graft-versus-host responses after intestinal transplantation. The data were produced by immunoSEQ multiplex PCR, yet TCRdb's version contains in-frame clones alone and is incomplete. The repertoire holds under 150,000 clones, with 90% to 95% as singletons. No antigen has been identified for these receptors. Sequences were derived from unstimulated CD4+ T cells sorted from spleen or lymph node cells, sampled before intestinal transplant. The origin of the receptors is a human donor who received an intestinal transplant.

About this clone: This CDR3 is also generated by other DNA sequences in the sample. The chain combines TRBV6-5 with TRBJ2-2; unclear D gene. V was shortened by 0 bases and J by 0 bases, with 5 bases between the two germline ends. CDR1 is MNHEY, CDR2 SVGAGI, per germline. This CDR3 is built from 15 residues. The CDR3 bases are TGTGCCAGCAGTTACTCAGGACCGAACACCGGGGAGCTGTTTTTT. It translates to CASSYSGPNTGELFF.

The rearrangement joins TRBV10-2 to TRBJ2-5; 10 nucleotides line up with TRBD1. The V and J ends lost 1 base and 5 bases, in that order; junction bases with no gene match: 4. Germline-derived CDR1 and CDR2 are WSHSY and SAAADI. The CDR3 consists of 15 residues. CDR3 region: CASSEWGTGAETQYF. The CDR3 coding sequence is TGCGCCAGCAGTGAGTGGGGGACAGGGGCCGAGACCCAGTACTTC.

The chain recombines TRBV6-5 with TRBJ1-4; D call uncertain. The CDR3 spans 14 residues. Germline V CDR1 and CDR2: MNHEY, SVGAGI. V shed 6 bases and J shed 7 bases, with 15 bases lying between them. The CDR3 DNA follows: TGTGCCAGCAGCCGCACCGAAGGTGGTGAAAAACTGTTTTTT. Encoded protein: CASSRTEGGEKLFF.

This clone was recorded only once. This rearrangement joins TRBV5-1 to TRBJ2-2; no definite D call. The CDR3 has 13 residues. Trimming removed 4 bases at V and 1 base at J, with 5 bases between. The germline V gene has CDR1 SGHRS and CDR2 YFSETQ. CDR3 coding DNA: TGCGCCAGCAGCATTATGAACACCGGGGAGCTGTTTTTT. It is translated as CASSIMNTGELFF.

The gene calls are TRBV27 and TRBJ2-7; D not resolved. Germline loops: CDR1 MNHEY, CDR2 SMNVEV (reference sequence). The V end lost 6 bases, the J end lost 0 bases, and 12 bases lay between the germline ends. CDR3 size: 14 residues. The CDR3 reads CASRGRPSSYEQYF. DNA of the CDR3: TGTGCCAGCAGAGGACGGCCATCCTCCTACGAGCAGTACTTC.

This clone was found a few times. The CDR3 protein is CAHKNEAFF. CDR3 bases: TGCGCTCATAAGAATGAAGCTTTCTTT. This chain joins TRBV23-1 and TRBJ1-1; D call uncertain. TRBV23-1 is identified as an open reading frame with a role that is uncertain. The CDR3 contains 9 residues.

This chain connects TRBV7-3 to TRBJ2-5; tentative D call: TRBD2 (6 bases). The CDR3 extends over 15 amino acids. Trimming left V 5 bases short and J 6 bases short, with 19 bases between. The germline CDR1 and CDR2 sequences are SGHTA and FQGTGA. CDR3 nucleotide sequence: TGTGCCAGCAGCGCTGGAGGGCCCGAGGGAAAGACCCAGTACTTC. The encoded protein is CASSAGGPEGKTQYF. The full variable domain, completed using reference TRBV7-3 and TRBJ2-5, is GAGVSQTPSNKVTEKGKYVELRCDPISGHTALYWYRQSLGQGPEFLIYFQGTGAADDSGLPNDRFFAVRPEGSVSTLKIQRTERGDSAVYLCASSAGGPEGKTQYFGPGTRLLVL.

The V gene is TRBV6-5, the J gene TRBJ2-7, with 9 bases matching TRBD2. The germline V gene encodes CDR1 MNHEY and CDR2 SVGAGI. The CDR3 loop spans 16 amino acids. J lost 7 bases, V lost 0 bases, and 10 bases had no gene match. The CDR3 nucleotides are TGTGCCAGCAGTTACTCCAAGACTAGCGGAGGGGGAGAGCAGTACTTC. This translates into CASSYSKTSGGGEQYF.

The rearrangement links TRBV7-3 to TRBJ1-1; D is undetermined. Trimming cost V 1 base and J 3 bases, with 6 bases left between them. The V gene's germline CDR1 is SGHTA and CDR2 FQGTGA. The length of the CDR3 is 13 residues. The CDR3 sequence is CASSLITHTEAFF. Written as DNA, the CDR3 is TGTGCCAGCAGCTTAATAACACACACTGAAGCTTTCTTT.

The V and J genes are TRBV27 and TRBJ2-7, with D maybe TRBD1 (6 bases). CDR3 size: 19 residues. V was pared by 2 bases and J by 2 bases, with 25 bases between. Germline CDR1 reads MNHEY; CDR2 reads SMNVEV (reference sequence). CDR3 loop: CASSLRGPGQIDPPYEQYF. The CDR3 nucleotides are TGTGCCAGCAGTTTACGGGGCCCGGGACAAATAGATCCTCCCTACGAGCAGTACTTC.

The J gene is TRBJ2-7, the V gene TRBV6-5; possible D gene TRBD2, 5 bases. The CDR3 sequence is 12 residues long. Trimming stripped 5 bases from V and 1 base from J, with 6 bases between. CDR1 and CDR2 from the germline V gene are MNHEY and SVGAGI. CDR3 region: CASSRESYEQYF. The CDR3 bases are TGTGCCAGCAGTCGGGAATCCTACGAGCAGTACTTC.

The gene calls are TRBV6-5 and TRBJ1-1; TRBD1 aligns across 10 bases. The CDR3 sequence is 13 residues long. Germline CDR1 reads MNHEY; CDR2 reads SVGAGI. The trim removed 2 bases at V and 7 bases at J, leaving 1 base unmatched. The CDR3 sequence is CASSYRDRGEAFF. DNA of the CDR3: TGTGCCAGCAGTTACCGGGACAGGGGTGAAGCTTTCTTT.

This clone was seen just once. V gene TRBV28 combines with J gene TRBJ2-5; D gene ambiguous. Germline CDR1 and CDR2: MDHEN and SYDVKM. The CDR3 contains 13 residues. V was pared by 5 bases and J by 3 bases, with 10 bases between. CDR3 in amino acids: CASSVPEEETQYF. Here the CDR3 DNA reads TGTGCCAGCAGTGTCCCAGAGGAAGAGACCCAGTACTTC. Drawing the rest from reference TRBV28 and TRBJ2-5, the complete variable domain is DVKVTQSSRYLVKRTGEKVFLECVQDMDHENMFWYRQDPGLGLRLIYFSYDVKMKEKGDIPEGYSVSREKKERFSLILESASTNQTSMYLCASSVPEEETQYFGPGTRLLVL.

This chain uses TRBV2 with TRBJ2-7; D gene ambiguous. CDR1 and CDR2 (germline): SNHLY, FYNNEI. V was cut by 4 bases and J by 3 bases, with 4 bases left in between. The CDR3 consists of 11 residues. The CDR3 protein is CASSVHYEQYF. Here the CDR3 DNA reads TGTGCCAGCAGTGTTCACTACGAGCAGTACTTC.

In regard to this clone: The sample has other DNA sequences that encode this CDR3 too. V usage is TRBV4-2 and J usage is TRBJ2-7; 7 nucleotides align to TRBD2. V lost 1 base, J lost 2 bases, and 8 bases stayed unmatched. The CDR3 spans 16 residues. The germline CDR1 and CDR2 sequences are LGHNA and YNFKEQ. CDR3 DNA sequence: TGTGCCAGCAGCCAAGTTAGCCCGGGGGGAGCCTACGAGCAGTACTTC. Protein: CASSQVSPGGAYEQYF.

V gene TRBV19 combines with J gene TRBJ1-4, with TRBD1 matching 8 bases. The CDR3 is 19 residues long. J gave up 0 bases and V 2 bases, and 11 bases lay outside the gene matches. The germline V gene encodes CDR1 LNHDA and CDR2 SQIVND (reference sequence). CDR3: CASSISSRGLRTTNEKLFF. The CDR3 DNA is TGTGCCAGTAGTATAAGTTCCAGGGGGCTGCGGACAACTAATGAAAAACTGTTTTTT.

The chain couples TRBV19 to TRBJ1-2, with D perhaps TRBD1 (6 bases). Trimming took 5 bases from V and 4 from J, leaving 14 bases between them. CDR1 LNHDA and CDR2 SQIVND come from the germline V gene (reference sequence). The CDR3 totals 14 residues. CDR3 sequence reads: CASSRTVASYGYTF. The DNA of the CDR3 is TGTGCCAGTAGTCGGACAGTTGCCTCCTATGGCTACACCTTC.

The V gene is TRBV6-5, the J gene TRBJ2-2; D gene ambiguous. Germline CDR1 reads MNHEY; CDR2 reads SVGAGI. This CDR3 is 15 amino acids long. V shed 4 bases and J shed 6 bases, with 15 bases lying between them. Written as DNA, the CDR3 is TGTGCCAGCAGTTTTAACCTAATTTCGTCCGGGGAGCTGTTTTTT. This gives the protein CASSFNLISSGELFF.

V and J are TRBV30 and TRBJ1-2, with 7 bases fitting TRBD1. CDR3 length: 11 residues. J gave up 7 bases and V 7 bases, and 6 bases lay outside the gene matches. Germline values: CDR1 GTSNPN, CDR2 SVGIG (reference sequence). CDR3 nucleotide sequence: TGTGCCTCCGGAACAGGGGTTGGCTACACCTTC. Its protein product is CASGTGVGYTF.

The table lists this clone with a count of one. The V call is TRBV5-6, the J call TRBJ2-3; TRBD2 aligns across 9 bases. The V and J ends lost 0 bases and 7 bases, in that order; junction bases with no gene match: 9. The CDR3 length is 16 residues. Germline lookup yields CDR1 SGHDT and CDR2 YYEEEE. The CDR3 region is CASSLGGLAARYTQYF. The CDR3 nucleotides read TGTGCCAGCAGCTTGGGGGGACTAGCAGCCAGGTATACGCAGTATTTT.

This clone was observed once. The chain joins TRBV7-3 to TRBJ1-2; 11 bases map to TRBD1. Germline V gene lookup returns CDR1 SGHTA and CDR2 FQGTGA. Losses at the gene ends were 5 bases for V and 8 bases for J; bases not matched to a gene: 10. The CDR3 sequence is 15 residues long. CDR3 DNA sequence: TGTGCCAGCAGCCCCAAGCCGGGACAGGGGGAAGGCTACACCTTC. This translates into CASSPKPGQGEGYTF.

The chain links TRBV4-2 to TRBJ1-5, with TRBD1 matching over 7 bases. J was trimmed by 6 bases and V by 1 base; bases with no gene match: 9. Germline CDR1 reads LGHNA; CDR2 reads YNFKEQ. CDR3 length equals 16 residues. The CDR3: CASSQVEGGAGQPQHF. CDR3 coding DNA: TGTGCCAGCAGCCAAGTTGAAGGGGGCGCGGGTCAGCCCCAGCATTTT.

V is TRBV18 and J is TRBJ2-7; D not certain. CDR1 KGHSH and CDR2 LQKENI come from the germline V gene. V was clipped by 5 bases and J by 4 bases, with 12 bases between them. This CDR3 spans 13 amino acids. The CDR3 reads CASSAPSGYEQYF. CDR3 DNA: TGTGCCAGCTCAGCCCCGAGTGGGTACGAGCAGTACTTC.

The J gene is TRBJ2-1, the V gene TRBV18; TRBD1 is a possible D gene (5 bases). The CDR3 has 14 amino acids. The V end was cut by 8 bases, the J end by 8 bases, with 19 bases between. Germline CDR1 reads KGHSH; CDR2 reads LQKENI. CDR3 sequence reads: CASRTTQGADEQFF. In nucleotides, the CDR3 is TGTGCCAGCCGTACGACCCAAGGGGCGGATGAGCAGTTCTTC. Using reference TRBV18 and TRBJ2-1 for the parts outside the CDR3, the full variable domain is NAGVMQNPRHLVRRRGQEARLRCSPMKGHSHVYWYRQLPEEGLKFMVYLQKENIIDESGMPKERFSAEFPKEGPSILRIQQVVRGDSAAYFCASRTTQGADEQFFGPGTRLTVL.

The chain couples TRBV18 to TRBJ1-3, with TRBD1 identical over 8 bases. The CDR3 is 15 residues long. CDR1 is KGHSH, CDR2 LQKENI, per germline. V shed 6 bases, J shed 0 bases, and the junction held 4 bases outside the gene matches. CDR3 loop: CASSLGTGSGNTIYF. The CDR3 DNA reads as TGTGCCAGCTCCCTTGGGACAGGCTCTGGAAACACCATATATTTT.

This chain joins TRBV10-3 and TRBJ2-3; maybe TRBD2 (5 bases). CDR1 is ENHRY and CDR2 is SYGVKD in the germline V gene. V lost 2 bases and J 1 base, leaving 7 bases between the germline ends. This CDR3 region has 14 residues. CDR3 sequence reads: CAISEEAGTDTQYF. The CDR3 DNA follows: TGTGCCATCAGTGAGGAAGCGGGCACAGATACGCAGTATTTT.

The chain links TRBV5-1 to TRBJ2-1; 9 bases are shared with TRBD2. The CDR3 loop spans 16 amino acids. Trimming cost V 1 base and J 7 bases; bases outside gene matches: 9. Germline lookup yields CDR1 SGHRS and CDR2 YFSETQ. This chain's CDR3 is CASSLTAGGPGNEQFF. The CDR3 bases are TGCGCCAGCAGCTTGACTGCGGGAGGGCCGGGGAATGAGCAGTTCTTC.

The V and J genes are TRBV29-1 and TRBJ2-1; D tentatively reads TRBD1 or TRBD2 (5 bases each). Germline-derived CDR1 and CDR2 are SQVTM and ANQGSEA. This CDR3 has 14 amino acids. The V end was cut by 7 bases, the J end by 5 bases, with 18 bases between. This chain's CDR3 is CSARTGPQHNEQFF. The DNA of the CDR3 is TGCAGCGCCAGAACGGGGCCCCAACACAATGAGCAGTTCTTC.

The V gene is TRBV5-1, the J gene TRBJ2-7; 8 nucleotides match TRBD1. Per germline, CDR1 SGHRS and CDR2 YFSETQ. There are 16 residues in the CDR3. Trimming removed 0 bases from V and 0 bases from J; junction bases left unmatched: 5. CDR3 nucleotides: TGCGCCAGCAGCTTGGACGGACAGGGACTCTCCTACGAGCAGTACTTC. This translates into CASSLDGQGLSYEQYF.